Many counts were recorded for the clone carrying this T cell receptor beta chain. What it binds is not known. At the time of active disease, bone marrow was collected from every patient. The sample originates from a study of read filtering for tumor transcriptome and immune sequencing. Study in general: Eight or nine patients were R-ISS I, more than 15 were R-ISS II, more than five were R-ISS III. Whole-transcriptome libraries were prepared after DNase treatment. Findings and caveats of the study: The CD138-negative fraction was mixed bone marrow immune cells, not pure T cells.

This library used roughly 400 ng RNA and molecular barcoded adaptors spanning alpha/delta and beta/gamma chains. TCRdb re-called the reads through MiXCR, storing one row per CDR3 protein. Altogether roughly 90,000 distinct CDR3 sequences are present, over 9% being singletons, with the ten largest covering about 16%. Germline CDR1 reads SGHDN; CDR2 reads FVKESK. V shed 4 bases, J shed 2 bases, and the junction held 8 bases outside the gene matches. The CDR3 is 17 amino acids. Sequenced input: a population of CD138-negative cells sorted from bone marrow. This clonotype originated in a donor over 35 with multiple myeloma. The rearrangement links TRBV14 to TRBJ2-3, with TRBD2 matching 11 bases. The CDR3 DNA reads TGTGCCAGCAGCCCGGGGACTAGCGGTTTCTTCACAGATACGCAGTATTTT. It encodes CASSPGTSGFFTDTQYF.